Shown below are 25 T cell receptor beta chains from a single sample sequenced in a study of shared clonotypes between healthy human individuals. TCRdb's copy holds only in-frame clones and misses some; the assay was immunoSEQ multiplex PCR. The repertoire has some 2.4 million clones, approximately 93% of them found once; the top ten carry 0.36%. Sequencing was performed on naive CD4+ T cells from PBMCs. Subset noted: CD45RA+ positively selected. The receptors here all came from a man between 18 and 29 years old in good health. Some clones in this sample may be carry-over from other donors' samples.

This clone was seen a single time. V is TRBV11-1 and J is TRBJ1-1; D ambiguous. Germline V CDR1 and CDR2: SGHAT, FQDESV (reference sequence). The CDR3 spans 16 residues. V was clipped by 0 bases and J by 6 bases, with 17 bases between them. The CDR3 loop reads CASSLAGQPVIPEAFF. CDR3 in DNA: TGTGCCAGCAGCTTAGCGGGCCAGCCAGTCATCCCTGAAGCTTTCTTT. The entire variable domain, with the rest obtained from reference TRBV11-1 and TRBJ1-1, is as follows: EAEVAQSPRYKITEKSQAVAFWCDPISGHATLYWYRQILGQGPELLVQFQDESVVDDSQLPKDRFSAERLKGVDSTLKIQPAELGDSAMYLCASSLAGQPVIPEAFFGQGTRLTVV.

In this sample, this clone turned up a few times. This chain connects TRBV7-9 to TRBJ1-2; 8 nucleotides agree with TRBD1. The CDR3 runs 14 residues. Germline V gene sequence: CDR1 SEHNR, CDR2 FQNEAQ (reference sequence). V dropped 5 bases and J dropped 3; count of bases not matched to a gene: 5. The CDR3 coding sequence is TGTGCCAGCAGCACAGCAGGGGGCGACTATGGCTACACCTTC. Residues: CASSTAGGDYGYTF.

V is TRBV28 and J is TRBJ1-1; TRBD1 agrees at 7 bases. The junction had 4 bases not matched to a gene; V was cut back by 4 bases and J by 5 bases. This CDR3 comprises 13 residues. Germline V gene sequence: CDR1 MDHEN, CDR2 SYDVKM. CDR3: CASSSGQSTEAFF. As DNA, the CDR3 is TGTGCCAGCAGTTCGGGACAGTCGACTGAAGCTTTCTTT.

The rearrangement uses TRBV10-3 and TRBJ2-1; TRBD2 matches at 8 bases. Germline V gives CDR1 ENHRY, CDR2 SYGVKD. The CDR3 is 15 residues long. V gave up 0 bases and J gave up 2 bases; unmatched junction bases: 0. CDR3 in amino acids: CAISESSGAYNEQFF. The CDR3 bases are TGTGCCATCAGTGAGTCTAGCGGGGCCTACAATGAGCAGTTCTTC.

This chain links TRBV7-7 with TRBJ2-1; D gene ambiguous. Germline V gene sequence: CDR1 SSHAT, CDR2 FNYEAQ (reference sequence). Between the trimmed V and J ends, which lost 4 bases and 7 bases, there was a span of 20 bases. The CDR3 spans 16 residues. This CDR3 is CASSSGPDPGLNEQFF. The CDR3 bases are TGTGCCAGCAGCTCAGGACCTGACCCGGGTTTGAATGAGCAGTTCTTC.

The sample holds one count of this clone. The chain is built from TRBV18 and TRBJ1-1; D is perhaps TRBD1 (5 bases). From germline, CDR1 is KGHSH and CDR2 LQKENI. The length of the CDR3 is 14 residues. Trimming took 6 bases from V and 1 from J, leaving 12 bases between them. CDR3: CASSMQGSNTEAFF. The CDR3 DNA reads TGTGCCAGCTCCATGCAGGGATCGAACACTGAAGCTTTCTTT.

V gene TRBV14 combines with J gene TRBJ2-5; D is undetermined. This CDR3 comprises 15 residues. V was cut by 1 base and J by 0 bases, with 9 bases left in between. Germline V gives CDR1 SGHDN, CDR2 FVKESK. Here the CDR3 DNA reads TGTGCCAGCAGCCAAGGCTTTTATCACCAAGAGACCCAGTACTTC. Encoded protein: CASSQGFYHQETQYF.

This clone showed up just once. This sequence joins TRBV15 and TRBJ1-5; 7 bases match TRBD1. This CDR3 is built from 21 residues. The J segment lost 0 bases and the V segment lost 4 bases, leaving 21 bases of the junction unmatched. CDR1 is LNHNV, CDR2 YYDKDF, per germline (reference sequence). The CDR3 DNA reads TGTGCCACCAGCACGCTCCCTTTTTTCGGGACAGACAAACATAGCAATCAGCCCCAGCATTTT. Protein product: CATSTLPFFGTDKHSNQPQHF.

The rearrangement joins TRBV12-5 to TRBJ2-5, with TRBD2 matching over 7 bases. The CDR3 consists of 15 residues. The germline V gene has CDR1 LGHNT and CDR2 FRNRAP. V lost 4 bases, J lost 1 base, and 6 bases stayed unmatched. CDR3 loop: CASGWGGVAQETQYF. The CDR3 bases are TGTGCTAGTGGTTGGGGGGGGGTGGCCCAAGAGACCCAGTACTTC.

V is TRBV28 and J is TRBJ1-3; D remains ambiguous. With 3 bases removed from V and 8 bases from J, the gap between germline ends came to 8 bases. In germline, CDR1 is MDHEN, CDR2 SYDVKM. This CDR3 region has 12 residues. CDR3 DNA sequence: TGTGCCAGCAGTTTTACCCACTACACCATATATTTT. It codes for CASSFTHYTIYF.

The V call is TRBV29-1, the J call TRBJ2-3; the match to TRBD2 covers 9 bases. Looked up from germline, CDR1 is SQVTM and CDR2 is ANQGSEA. The CDR3 is 14 residues long. After removal of 6 bases from V and 0 bases from J, the junction contained 4 bases not matched to a gene. CDR3 coding DNA: TGCAGCGTGGGGACTAGCCGGAGCACAGATACGCAGTATTTT. As protein: CSVGTSRSTDTQYF.

This clone was observed a handful of times. The gene calls are TRBV5-1 and TRBJ1-1; weak D call: TRBD1 (5 bases). Germline-derived CDR1 and CDR2 are SGHRS and YFSETQ. The CDR3 loop spans 14 amino acids. V lost 1 base and J lost 4, with 11 bases in between. CDR3 residues: CASSLTGRSTEAFF. The DNA for the CDR3 is TGCGCCAGCAGCTTGACAGGCAGGAGCACTGAAGCTTTCTTT.

The chain is built from TRBV19 and TRBJ1-5, with 8 nucleotides matching TRBD1. The CDR3 has 19 amino acids. With 8 bases clipped from V and 1 base from J, the junction kept 19 bases outside the gene matches. Germline V gene data show CDR1 as LNHDA and CDR2 as SQIVND (reference sequence). Here the CDR3 reads CASRTGGRRKGESNQPQHF. CDR3 coding DNA: TGTGCCAGTCGAACAGGGGGGCGGCGGAAGGGTGAGAGCAATCAGCCCCAGCATTTT.

This chain links TRBV7-2 with TRBJ1-1; possibly TRBD1 for D (5 bases). V was trimmed by 4 bases and J by 4 bases, leaving 10 bases between them. The CDR3 has 13 residues. Germline V gene lookup returns CDR1 SGHTA and CDR2 FQGNSA. The DNA for the CDR3 is TGTGCCAGCAGCTCACAGGTCCTCACTGAAGCTTTCTTT. Translated, it gives CASSSQVLTEAFF.

The rearrangement joins TRBV29-1 to TRBJ2-5; the D gene is possibly TRBD1 (5 bases). This CDR3 has 12 amino acids. Trimming took 6 bases from V and 5 from J, leaving 13 bases between them. The germline gives CDR1 SQVTM, CDR2 ANQGSEA. The CDR3 loop reads CSVRANGETQYF. CDR3 bases: TGCAGCGTCAGGGCCAACGGGGAGACCCAGTACTTC.

Comments on this clone: Germline is not matched at one junction end, which may reflect a read error. The sample holds other DNA sequences that translate to the same CDR3. The chain recombines TRBV14 with TRBJ2-7; perhaps D is TRBD1 or TRBD2 (5 bases each). The V gene's germline CDR1 is SGHDN and CDR2 FVKESK. The CDR3 consists of 18 residues. Here the CDR3 DNA reads TGTGCCAGCAGCCAAAGATCCCCCACTGGGACGCAGCTCTACGAGCAATACTTC. Encoded protein: CASSQRSPTGTQLYEQYF.

V is TRBV18 and J is TRBJ1-5; D is undetermined. The CDR3 extends over 17 amino acids. The V end lost 3 bases, the J end lost 6 bases, and 21 bases lay between the germline ends. Germline V gene sequence: CDR1 KGHSH, CDR2 LQKENI. CDR3 protein: CASSPLANQLMGQPQHF. CDR3 nucleotides: TGTGCCAGCTCACCTCTGGCAAATCAATTAATGGGTCAGCCCCAGCATTTT.

The chain couples TRBV30 to TRBJ2-1; the D gene is possibly TRBD1 (6 bases). Trimming cost V 2 bases and J 6 bases, with 11 bases left between them. This CDR3 comprises 13 residues. Looked up from germline, CDR1 is GTSNPN and CDR2 is SVGIG (reference sequence). In DNA form, the CDR3 reads TGTGCCTGGAGTACAGGGTCCCCCAATGAGCAGTTCTTC. This encodes CAWSTGSPNEQFF.

For this clone: This sample also contains other DNA sequences that code for the same CDR3. V and J are TRBV5-1 and TRBJ2-6, with D unclear. Trimming removed 0 bases from V and 4 bases from J, with 5 bases in between. The CDR3 consists of 14 residues. CDR1 is SGHRS, CDR2 YFSETQ, per germline. This chain's CDR3 is CASSLGSGANVLTF. The CDR3 DNA follows: TGCGCCAGCAGCTTGGGTTCCGGGGCCAACGTCCTGACTTTC.

The rearrangement joins TRBV5-4 to TRBJ1-4; a possible D gene is TRBD1 (6 bases). Germline CDR1 is SGHNT and CDR2 is YYREEE (reference sequence). V dropped 5 bases and J dropped 12 bases, with 23 bases sitting between them. The CDR3 runs 15 residues. The CDR3 reads CASSQDSNRGGELFF. The CDR3 coding sequence is TGTGCCAGCAGTCAGGACAGCAACCGCGGAGGGGAACTGTTTTTT.

This chain joins TRBV7-9 and TRBJ1-3, with D perhaps TRBD1 (6 bases). The V and J ends lost 3 bases and 7 bases respectively, with 13 bases between them. Germline V gene data show CDR1 as SEHNR and CDR2 as FQNEAQ (reference sequence). The CDR3 spans 14 residues. The CDR3 coding sequence is TGTGCCAGCAGCTTGGACAGTCGCGGGAACACCATATATTTT. Translation: CASSLDSRGNTIYF.

The chain links TRBV28 to TRBJ1-2, with 8 bases fitting TRBD1. The trim removed 8 bases at V and 3 bases at J, leaving 5 bases unmatched. CDR3 length equals 13 residues. From germline, CDR1 is MDHEN and CDR2 SYDVKM. CDR3 bases: TGTGCCAGCCAGACGACAGGGGACTATGGCTACACCTTC. Residues: CASQTTGDYGYTF.

The chain couples TRBV15 to TRBJ2-1, with TRBD2 as a possible D gene (6 bases). CDR3 length: 17 amino acids. In germline, CDR1 is LNHNV, CDR2 YYDKDF (reference sequence). Trimming took 6 bases from V and 4 from J, leaving 22 bases between them. The CDR3 is CATRVESASARYNEQFF. The CDR3 DNA reads as TGTGCCACCAGAGTCGAATCCGCTAGCGCGAGGTACAATGAGCAGTTCTTC.

CDR3 protein: CASSPRRASSAYEQYF. In nucleotides, the CDR3 is TGTGCCAGCAGTCCCAGGAGGGCTAGCAGCGCCTACGAGCAGTACTTC. The chain carries TRBV27 and TRBJ2-7; D perhaps matches TRBD2 (6 bases). The CDR3 spans 16 residues. Trimming removed 5 bases from V and 2 bases from J, with 19 bases in between. CDR1 and CDR2 from the germline V gene are MNHEY and SMNVEV (reference sequence).

This chain connects TRBV7-2 to TRBJ2-4; a weak D match, TRBD2 (6 bases). Looked up from germline, CDR1 is SGHTA and CDR2 is FQGNSA. Trimming took 4 bases from V and 12 from J, leaving 22 bases between them. CDR3 size: 15 residues. CDR3 sequence (DNA): TGTGCCAGCAGCTCCTTACGGGGGACCCTTTCCCGTCAGTACTTC. This sequence encodes CASSSLRGTLSRQYF.